This T cell receptor (beta chain) was sequenced in a study of blood T cell repertoires in COVID-19. Study background: There were acute and convalescent COVID-19 samples, and they came from the United States, Italy and Spain. T cells, B-cell-depleted T cells, or PBMCs provided the cDNA or gDNA that served as material.

The germline V gene has CDR1 MNHEY and CDR2 SMNVEV (reference sequence). The length of the CDR3 is 15 residues. Germline trimming cut 3 bases from V and 0 bases from J; bases unmatched to any gene: 4. Original processing notes: Amplification of reference gene primers was used by the study to estimate nucleated cell counts. Method: immunoSEQ multiplex PCR; TCRdb's copy keeps in-frame clones and lacks some. The DNA gave D and trimming, while V, J and clone size come from that table. The sample has about 210,000 clones, 80% to 90% seen once. Source material: peripheral blood. This receptor was taken from a man aged 40-49 years with acute or convalescent COVID-19. This chain links TRBV27 with TRBJ1-1; 7 bases are shared with TRBD1. The CDR3 bases are TGTGCCAGCAGTTTCGGACAGGTCATGAACACTGAAGCTTTCTTT. Translated: CASSFGQVMNTEAFF.